This T cell receptor beta chain is drawn from a study of blood T cell repertoires in COVID-19. This CDR3 is built from 14 residues. V lost 3 bases to trimming and J lost 0 bases, with 9 bases between them. CDR1 and CDR2 (germline): MNHEY, SMNVEV (reference sequence). The protocol was immunoSEQ multiplex PCR, while the TCRdb copy is restricted to in-frame clones and leaves out a portion. The sample holds 180,000 or so clones, over 75% seen once. The source material was PBMCs or T cells enriched from blood (not recorded which). The chain couples TRBV27 to TRBJ2-7; the D gene is possibly TRBD2 (6 bases). The clonotype comes from a man aged 45-65 years who had recovered from COVID-19. CDR3 DNA: TGTGCCAGCAGTTTTCGGGAGACCTCCTACGAGCAGTACTTC. Translation: CASSFRETSYEQYF.